The 30 T cell receptor beta chains listed next were all sequenced from one sample in a study of response to subunit inactivated influenza vaccine. TCRdb re-called the RT-PCR reads with MiXCR, one entry per CDR3 protein. The sample contains about 190,000 distinct CDR3 sequences, roughly an eighth of which appear only once. The sequences come from CD8+ T cells sorted from PBMCs, collected roughly 5 days after vaccination. Receptors were obtained from a man aged 45-60 years who received an inactivated influenza vaccine.

This chain joins TRBV2 and TRBJ2-3, with D uncertain. Germline V CDR1 and CDR2: SNHLY, FYNNEI. The CDR3 spans 16 residues. V lost 0 bases and J 3 bases, leaving 13 bases between the germline ends. The CDR3 sequence is CASSEAQAVRTDTQYF. CDR3 DNA: TGTGCCAGCAGTGAAGCGCAGGCTGTTAGGACAGATACGCAGTATTTT.

The genes are TRBV5-5 and TRBJ2-1, with D perhaps given as TRBD1 or TRBD2 (5 bases each). V lost 7 bases and J 2 bases, leaving 13 bases between the germline ends. Germline lookup yields CDR1 SGHKS and CDR2 YYEKEE (reference sequence). This CDR3 region has 14 residues. The CDR3 DNA follows: TGTGCCAGCTCCGGGACGAATACCTACAATGAGCAGTTCTTC. Amino acids: CASSGTNTYNEQFF.

The chain uses TRBV20-1 and TRBJ1-6, with 8 bases matching TRBD1. From germline, CDR1 is DFQATT and CDR2 SNEGSKA (reference sequence). J lost 7 bases, V lost 0 bases, and 11 bases had no gene match. The CDR3 covers 17 residues. CDR3 nucleotides: TGCAGTGCTAGAGACTATAAGGACAGGGCAGGGAATTCACCCCTCCACTTT. This codes for CSARDYKDRAGNSPLHF.

Many counts were recorded for this clonotype. The chain recombines TRBV12-3 or TRBV12-4 with TRBJ2-2, with a weak D call TRBD1 (6 bases). The length of the CDR3 is 14 residues. The V end was cut by 4 bases, the J end by 6 bases, with 12 bases between. CDR3 loop: CASSSFQGSGELFF. The CDR3 bases are TGTGCCAGCAGTTCCTTTCAGGGGTCCGGGGAGCTGTTTTTT.

Ten or more counts support this clonotype. The chain employs TRBV29-1 and TRBJ1-2; D remains unclear. Trimming removed 5 bases from V and 8 bases from J, with 3 bases in between. Germline V gene data show CDR1 as SQVTM and CDR2 as ANQGSEA. The CDR3 contains 8 residues. The CDR3 sequence: CSVSGYTF. The CDR3 nucleotides read TGCAGCGTTTCCGGCTACACCTTC.

The gene calls are TRBV28 and TRBJ2-3; D gene uncertain. The ends were cut back, 6 bases at V and 0 bases at J, with 10 bases in the middle. Germline CDR1 is MDHEN and CDR2 is SYDVKM. This CDR3 contains 14 residues. This CDR3 reads CASSPTSSTDTQYF. CDR3 bases: TGTGCCAGCAGCCCAACCTCGAGCACAGATACGCAGTATTTT.

This rearrangement joins TRBV28 to TRBJ1-2; D gene ambiguous. CDR3 length: 15 amino acids. Germline CDR1 reads MDHEN; CDR2 reads SYDVKM. The V and J ends lost 3 bases and 4 bases respectively, with 15 bases between them. The CDR3 sequence is CASSFITAGFYGYTF. Here the CDR3 DNA reads TGTGCCAGCAGTTTTATCACAGCCGGTTTCTATGGCTACACCTTC.

Many counts were recorded for this clonotype. This chain joins TRBV20-1 and TRBJ1-2; D might be TRBD1 (6 bases). The V end lost 2 bases, the J end lost 0 bases, and 28 bases lay between the germline ends. CDR3 length: 20 amino acids. Germline V CDR1 and CDR2: DFQATT, SNEGSKA (reference sequence). The CDR3 sequence: CSARNYSQTGAQITNYGYTF. DNA for the CDR3: TGCAGTGCTAGAAATTATTCCCAGACGGGGGCTCAAATTACTAACTATGGCTACACCTTC.

V is TRBV7-9 and J is TRBJ1-1; the D is unclear. The germline V gene has CDR1 SEHNR and CDR2 FQNEAQ (reference sequence). This CDR3 spans 15 amino acids. V lost 5 bases and J 3 bases, leaving 16 bases between the germline ends. The CDR3 region has the DNA TGTGCCAGCAGCCTAAAATTTTCCTCGGACACTGAAGCTTTCTTT. The encoded protein is CASSLKFSSDTEAFF. Together with reference TRBV7-9 and TRBJ1-1, the CDR3 gives the full variable domain: DTGVSQNPRHKITKRGQNVTFRCDPISEHNRLYWYRQTLGQGPEFLTYFQNEAQLEKSRLLSDRFSAERPKGSFSTLEIQRTEQGDSAMYLCASSLKFSSDTEAFFGQGTRLTVV.

This clonotype came up many times. The chain joins TRBV9 to TRBJ2-6; no clear D gene. Trimming pared 4 bases from V and 3 bases from J, leaving 11 bases between. The length of the CDR3 is 15 residues. Germline V gives CDR1 SGDLS, CDR2 YYNGEE. This CDR3 is CASSPSPSGANVLTF. CDR3 in DNA: TGTGCCAGCAGCCCTAGTCCGAGTGGGGCCAACGTCCTGACTTTC.

This clonotype was seen more than once but under ten times. The J gene is TRBJ2-5, the V gene TRBV4-1, with D possibly matching TRBD2 (5 bases). In germline, CDR1 is MGHRA, CDR2 YSYEKL. V was shortened by 4 bases and J by 4 bases, with 16 bases between the two germline ends. The CDR3 is 15 amino acids. The CDR3 DNA reads as TGCGCCAGCAGCCTCGTTTCGGGATTTGGAGAGACCCAGTACTTC. This translates into CASSLVSGFGETQYF.

This chain links TRBV25-1 with TRBJ2-1; 11 bases are a match to TRBD1. The length of the CDR3 is 17 residues. V lost 1 base, J lost 7 bases, and 9 bases stayed unmatched. Germline V gene lookup returns CDR1 MGHDK and CDR2 SYGVNS. The CDR3 sequence: CASSEFGWDRGRNEQFF. CDR3 DNA: TGTGCCAGCAGTGAATTCGGCTGGGACAGGGGGAGGAATGAGCAGTTCTTC. The whole variable domain, remainder taken from reference TRBV25-1 and TRBJ2-1, is EADIYQTPRYLVIGTGKKITLECSQTMGHDKMYWYQQDPGMELHLIHYSYGVNSTEKGDLSSESTVSRIRTEHFPLTLESARPSHTSQYLCASSEFGWDRGRNEQFFGPGTRLTVL.

Only a few counts were recorded for this clonotype. The chain combines TRBV9 with TRBJ2-7, with D possibly called TRBD1 or TRBD2 (5 bases each). Trimming took off 3 bases at V and 2 bases at J, with 12 bases between the two ends. The CDR3 totals 14 residues. Germline-derived CDR1 and CDR2 are SGDLS and YYNGEE. The CDR3 spells CASSDGTAPYEQYF. As DNA, the CDR3 is TGTGCCAGCAGCGACGGGACGGCGCCCTACGAGCAGTACTTC.

Only a few counts were recorded for this clonotype. The genes are TRBV6-6 and TRBJ1-2; 7 bases fit TRBD1. V shed 4 bases and J 6 bases; nucleotides not matched to a gene: 5. CDR3 size: 13 residues. CDR1 MNHNY and CDR2 SVGAGI come from the germline V gene (reference sequence). The CDR3 loop is CASSWTGSDGYTF. The CDR3 region has the DNA TGTGCCAGCAGTTGGACAGGCTCGGATGGCTACACCTTC.

The chain recombines TRBV29-1 with TRBJ1-2, with a possible D match to TRBD1 (5 bases). Germline-derived CDR1 and CDR2 are SQVTM and ANQGSEA. V was shortened by 5 bases and J by 0 bases, with 19 bases between the two germline ends. The CDR3 length is 16 residues. CDR3 coding DNA: TGCAGCGTTCAAACCGGGACCGTAAGGTCTAACTATGGCTACACCTTC. Residues: CSVQTGTVRSNYGYTF.

This clonotype was recorded a few times. The chain employs TRBV9 and TRBJ2-5, with no clear D. Trimming took off 2 bases at V and 2 bases at J, with 25 bases between the two ends. Looked up from germline, CDR1 is SGDLS and CDR2 is YYNGEE. The CDR3 covers 19 residues. For the CDR3, the DNA is TGTGCCAGCAGCGTTAGTAGACAAGTGTCAGGAGTCAATCAAGAGACCCAGTACTTC. Amino acids: CASSVSRQVSGVNQETQYF.

The chain has TRBV12-3 or TRBV12-4 and TRBJ1-5, with 10 bases lining up with TRBD1. The CDR3 spans 15 residues. V shed 5 bases, J shed 7 bases, and the junction held 8 bases outside the gene matches. The DNA of the CDR3 is TGTGCCAGCAGTCTGGGACAGGGGCCGGGGCAGCCCCAGCATTTT. Protein sequence: CASSLGQGPGQPQHF.

The V gene is TRBV6-1, the J gene TRBJ1-3; TRBD1 might be the D (5 bases). The V gene's germline CDR1 is MNHNS and CDR2 SASEGT. CDR3 length: 16 amino acids. Deletions cut 5 bases from V and 1 base from J, with 15 bases between. The CDR3 DNA follows: TGTGCCAGCAGTCCAGGGCTTGGACCTTCTGGAAACACCATATATTTT. It is translated as CASSPGLGPSGNTIYF.

This clonotype was picked up a small number of times. The rearrangement joins TRBV27 to TRBJ2-2; D ambiguous. In germline, CDR1 is MNHEY, CDR2 SMNVEV (reference sequence). This CDR3 region has 19 residues. Deletions cut 1 base from V and 5 bases from J, with 23 bases between. The CDR3 DNA follows: TGTGCCAGCAGTTTATACTCCTTGAGGCTCGGAGTGGGGACCGGGGAGCTGTTTTTT. It encodes CASSLYSLRLGVGTGELFF.

This clonotype was seen a few times. The CDR3 protein is CASSQDLWGDIQYF. DNA for the CDR3: TGTGCCAGCAGCCAAGATCTTTGGGGGGACATTCAGTACTTC. The J gene is TRBJ2-4, the V gene TRBV14, with a weak D call TRBD2 (6 bases). V lost 0 bases, J lost 8 bases, and 11 bases lay in between. Per the germline V gene, CDR1 is SGHDN and CDR2 is FVKESK. The CDR3 consists of 14 residues. Looking up the rest from reference TRBV14 and TRBJ2-4 gives the full variable domain: EAGVTQFPSHSVIEKGQTVTLRCDPISGHDNLYWYRRVMGKEIKFLLHFVKESKQDESGMPNNRFLAERTGGTYSTLKVQPAELEDSGVYFCASSQDLWGDIQYFGAGTRLSVL.

In this sample, this clonotype turned up a few times. CDR3 nucleotide sequence: TGTGCCAGCAGCTTAGGAGGACTATCGGAGACCCAGTACTTC. It yields the protein CASSLGGLSETQYF. J is TRBJ2-5 and V is TRBV7-9, with TRBD2 as a possible D gene (6 bases). Germline V CDR1 and CDR2: SEHNR, FQNEAQ (reference sequence). The CDR3 totals 14 residues. With 1 base removed from V and 5 bases from J, the gap between germline ends came to 11 bases.

The sample holds a few counts of this clonotype. V and J are TRBV10-2 and TRBJ2-7; 11 bases are a match to TRBD1. CDR1 WSHSY and CDR2 SAAADI come from the germline V gene. The CDR3 covers 14 residues. The V segment lost 2 bases and the J segment 7 bases; nucleotides outside the gene matches: 4. The CDR3 coding sequence is TGCGCCAGCAGTGAGGGACAGGGGGCGAGAGAGCAGTACTTC. The encoded protein is CASSEGQGAREQYF.

The CDR3 region is CSASASGGPETQYF. The CDR3 DNA is TGCAGTGCTAGTGCTAGCGGGGGCCCAGAGACCCAGTACTTC. The rearrangement uses TRBV20-1 and TRBJ2-5, with 10 positions matching TRBD2. This CDR3 has 14 residues. Germline values: CDR1 DFQATT, CDR2 SNEGSKA (reference sequence). Unmatched junction bases numbered 5, after V lost 3 bases and J lost 4 bases.

This clonotype showed up just a few times. The chain recombines TRBV12-3 or TRBV12-4 with TRBJ2-3, with 9 bases fitting TRBD1. This CDR3 has 16 amino acids. V dropped 4 bases and J dropped 7; count of bases not matched to a gene: 12. The CDR3 nucleotides read TGTGCCAGCAGTTCCCGGACAGGGGAGGTTTCGAATACGCAGTATTTT. Translating it yields CASSSRTGEVSNTQYF.

This clonotype turned up a few times. The chain links TRBV4-3 to TRBJ2-3; weak D call: TRBD2 (6 bases). Germline V lookup: CDR1 LGHNA, CDR2 YSLEER. Deletions cut 0 bases from V and 1 base from J, with 14 bases between. The CDR3 has 17 residues. CDR3 in amino acids: CASSQERPGVGTDTQYF. The CDR3 coding sequence is TGCGCCAGCAGCCAAGAACGGCCGGGGGTGGGCACAGATACGCAGTATTTT.

The table lists this clonotype with a few counts. The J gene is TRBJ2-1, the V gene TRBV6-2 or TRBV6-3, with 9 bases that match TRBD2. Germline V CDR1 and CDR2: MNHEY, SVGEGT. This CDR3 spans 20 amino acids. J was trimmed by 8 bases and V by 0 bases; bases with no gene match: 20. The CDR3 loop is CASSYSRTFTSGSRRDEQFF. The CDR3 nucleotides are TGTGCCAGCAGTTACTCGAGAACGTTTACTAGCGGGTCTCGGCGCGATGAGCAGTTCTTC.

The chain joins TRBV4-3 to TRBJ2-3, with 9 bases aligning to TRBD1. J was trimmed by 2 bases and V by 11 bases; bases with no gene match: 8. Germline CDR1 and CDR2: LGHNA and YSLEER. This CDR3 is 14 amino acids long. The CDR3 nucleotides read TGCGCCGCGGGGACAGGGTTCGTCACAGATACGCAGTATTTT. Protein: CAAGTGFVTDTQYF.

The chain employs TRBV7-6 and TRBJ2-7; 14 bases are a match to TRBD2. V lost 5 bases and J lost 3; bases outside the gene matches: 3. Germline CDR1 reads SGHVS; CDR2 reads FNYEAQ. The CDR3 runs 15 residues. CDR3 amino acids: CASSPGTSGGYEQYF. The CDR3 DNA reads as TGTGCCAGCAGCCCAGGGACTAGCGGGGGCTACGAGCAGTACTTC.

The CDR3 sequence is CASSLLNLQETQYF. The CDR3 bases are TGTGCCAGCAGTTTGCTCAATCTTCAAGAGACCCAGTACTTC. The rearrangement links TRBV28 to TRBJ2-5; the D is unclear. The germline V and J ends were trimmed by 3 bases and 2 bases, with 10 bases remaining between them. This CDR3 is built from 14 residues. CDR1 is MDHEN, CDR2 SYDVKM, per germline.

This clonotype appeared a few times. This chain uses TRBV6-2 or TRBV6-3 with TRBJ2-7; tentative D call: TRBD1 (6 bases). The CDR3 loop spans 16 amino acids. The V gene's germline CDR1 is MNHEY and CDR2 SVGEGT. Trimming stripped 0 bases from V and 1 base from J, with 13 bases between. CDR3 sequence reads: CASSYSRLRGSYEQYF. The CDR3 DNA reads as TGTGCCAGCAGTTACTCCCGACTGAGGGGGTCCTACGAGCAGTACTTC.